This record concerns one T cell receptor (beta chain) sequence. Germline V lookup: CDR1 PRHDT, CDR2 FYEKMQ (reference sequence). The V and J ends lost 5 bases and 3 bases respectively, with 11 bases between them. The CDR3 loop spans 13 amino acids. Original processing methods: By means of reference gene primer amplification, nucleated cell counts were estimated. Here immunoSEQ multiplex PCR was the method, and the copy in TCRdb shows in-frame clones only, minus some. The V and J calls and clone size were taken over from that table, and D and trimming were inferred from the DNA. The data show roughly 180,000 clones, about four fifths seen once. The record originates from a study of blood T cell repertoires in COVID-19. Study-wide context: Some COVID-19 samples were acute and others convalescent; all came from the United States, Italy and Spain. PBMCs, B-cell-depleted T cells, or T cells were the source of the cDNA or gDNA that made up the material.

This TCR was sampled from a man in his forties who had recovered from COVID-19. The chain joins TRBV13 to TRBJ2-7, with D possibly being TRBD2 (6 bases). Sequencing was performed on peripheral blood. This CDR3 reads CASSQGLFYEQYF. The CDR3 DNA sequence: TGTGCCAGCAGCCAGGGACTTTTCTACGAGCAGTACTTC. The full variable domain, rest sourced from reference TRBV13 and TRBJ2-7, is AAGVIQSPRHLIKEKRETATLKCYPIPRHDTVYWYQQGPGQDPQFLISFYEKMQSDKGSIPDRFSAQQFSDYHSELNMSSLELGDSALYFCASSQGLFYEQYFGPGTRLTVT.